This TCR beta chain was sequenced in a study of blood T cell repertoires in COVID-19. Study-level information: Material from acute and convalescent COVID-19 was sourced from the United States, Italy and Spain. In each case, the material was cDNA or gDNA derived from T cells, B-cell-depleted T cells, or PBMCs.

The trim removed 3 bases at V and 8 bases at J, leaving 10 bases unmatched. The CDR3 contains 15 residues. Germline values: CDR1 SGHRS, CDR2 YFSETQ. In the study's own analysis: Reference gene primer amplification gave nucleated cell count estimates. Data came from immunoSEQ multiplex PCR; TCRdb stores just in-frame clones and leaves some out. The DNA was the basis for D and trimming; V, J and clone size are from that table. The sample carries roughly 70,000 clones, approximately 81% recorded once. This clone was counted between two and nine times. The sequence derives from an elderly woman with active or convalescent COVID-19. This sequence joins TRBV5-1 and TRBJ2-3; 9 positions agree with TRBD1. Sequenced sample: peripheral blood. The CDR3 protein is CASSSRDRDMGTQYF. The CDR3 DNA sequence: TGCGCCAGCAGCTCCCGGGACAGGGACATGGGTACGCAGTATTTT.